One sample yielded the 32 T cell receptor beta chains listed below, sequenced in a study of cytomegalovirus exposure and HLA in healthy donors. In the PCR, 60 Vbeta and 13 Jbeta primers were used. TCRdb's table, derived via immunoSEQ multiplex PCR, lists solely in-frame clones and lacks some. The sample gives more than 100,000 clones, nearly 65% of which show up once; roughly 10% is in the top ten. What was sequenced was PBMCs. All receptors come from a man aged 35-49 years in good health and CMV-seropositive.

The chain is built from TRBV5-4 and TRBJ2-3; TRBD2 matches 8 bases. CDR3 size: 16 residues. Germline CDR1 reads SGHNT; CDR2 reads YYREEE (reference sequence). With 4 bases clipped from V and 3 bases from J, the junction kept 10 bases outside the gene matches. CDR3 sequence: CASSGMTSVRTDTQYF. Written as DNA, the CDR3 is TGTGCCAGCAGCGGGATGACTAGCGTCCGGACAGATACGCAGTATTTT.

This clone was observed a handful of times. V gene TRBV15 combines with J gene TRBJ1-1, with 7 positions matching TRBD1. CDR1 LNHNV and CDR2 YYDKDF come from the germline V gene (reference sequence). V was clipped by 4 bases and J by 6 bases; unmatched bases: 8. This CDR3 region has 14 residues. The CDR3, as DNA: TGTGCCACCAGCAACCACAGGGGCATCCCTGAAGCTTTCTTT. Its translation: CATSNHRGIPEAFF.

The CDR3 protein is CASSDQPGYEQYF. The CDR3 DNA reads TGTGCCAGTAGTGACCAGCCAGGCTACGAGCAGTACTTC. V is TRBV19 and J is TRBJ2-7; D is undetermined. This CDR3 spans 13 amino acids. V lost 5 bases and J 3 bases, leaving 11 bases between the germline ends. The V gene's germline CDR1 is LNHDA and CDR2 SQIVND (reference sequence). Based on the CDR3 plus reference TRBV19 and TRBJ2-7, the full variable domain is DGGITQSPKYLFRKEGQNVTLSCEQNLNHDAMYWYRQDPGQGLRLIYYSQIVNDFQKGDIAEGYSVSREKKESFPLTVTSAQKNPTAFYLCASSDQPGYEQYFGPGTRLTVT.

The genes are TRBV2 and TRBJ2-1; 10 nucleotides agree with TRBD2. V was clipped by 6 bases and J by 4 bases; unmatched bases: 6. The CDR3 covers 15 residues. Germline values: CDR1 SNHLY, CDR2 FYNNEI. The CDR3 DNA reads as TGTGCCAGCAGCCTTACTAGCGGGAATTACAATGAGCAGTTCTTC. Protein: CASSLTSGNYNEQFF.

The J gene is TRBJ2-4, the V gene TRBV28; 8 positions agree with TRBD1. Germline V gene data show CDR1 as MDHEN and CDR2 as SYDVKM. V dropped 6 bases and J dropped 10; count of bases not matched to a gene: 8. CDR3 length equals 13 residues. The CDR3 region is CASSAGGRGIQYF. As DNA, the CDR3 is TGTGCCAGCAGCGCAGGGGGCAGGGGGATTCAGTACTTC.

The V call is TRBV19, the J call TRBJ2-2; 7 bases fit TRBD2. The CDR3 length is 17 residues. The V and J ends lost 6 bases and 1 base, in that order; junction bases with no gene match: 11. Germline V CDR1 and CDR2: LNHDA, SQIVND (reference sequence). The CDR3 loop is CASSGGLTDLNTGELFF. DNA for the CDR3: TGTGCCAGTAGCGGGGGACTAACAGATTTGAACACCGGGGAGCTGTTTTTT.

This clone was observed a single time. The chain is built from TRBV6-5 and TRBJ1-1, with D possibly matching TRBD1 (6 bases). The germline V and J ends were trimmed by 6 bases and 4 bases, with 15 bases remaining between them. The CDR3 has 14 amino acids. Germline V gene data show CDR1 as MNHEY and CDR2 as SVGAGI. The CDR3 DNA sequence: TGTGCCAGCAGGGAACAGGGCCGGGGCACTGAAGCTTTCTTT. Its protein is CASREQGRGTEAFF.

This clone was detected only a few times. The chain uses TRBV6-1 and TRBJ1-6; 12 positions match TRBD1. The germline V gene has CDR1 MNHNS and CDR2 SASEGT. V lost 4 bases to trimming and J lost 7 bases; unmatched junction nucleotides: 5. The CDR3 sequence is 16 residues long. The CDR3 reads CASSVSGQGANSPLHF. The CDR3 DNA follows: TGTGCCAGCAGTGTCTCGGGACAGGGGGCAAATTCACCCCTCCACTTT.

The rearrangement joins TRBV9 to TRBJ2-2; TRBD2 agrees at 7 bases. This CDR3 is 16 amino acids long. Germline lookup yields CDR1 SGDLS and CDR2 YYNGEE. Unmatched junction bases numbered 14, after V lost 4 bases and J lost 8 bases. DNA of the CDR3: TGTGCCAGCAGCCCCCCAGGAGCGGGGTGGCCAGGGGAGCTGTTTTTT. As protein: CASSPPGAGWPGELFF.

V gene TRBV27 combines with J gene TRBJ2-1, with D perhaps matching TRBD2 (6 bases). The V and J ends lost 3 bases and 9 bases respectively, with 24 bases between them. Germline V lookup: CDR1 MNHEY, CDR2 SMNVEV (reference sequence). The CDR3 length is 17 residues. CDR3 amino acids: CASSLAPTSLSLGEQFF. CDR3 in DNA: TGTGCCAGCAGTTTGGCCCCGACTAGTTTAAGTCTGGGTGAGCAGTTCTTC.

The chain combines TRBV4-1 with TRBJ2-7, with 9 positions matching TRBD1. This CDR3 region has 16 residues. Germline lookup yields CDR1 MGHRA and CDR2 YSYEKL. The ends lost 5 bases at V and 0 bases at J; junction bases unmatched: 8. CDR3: CASSALGTGSSYEQYF. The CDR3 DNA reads TGCGCCAGCAGCGCACTGGGGACAGGGAGCTCCTACGAGCAGTACTTC.

The CDR3 nucleotides are TGTGCCATCAGTGATACAGCGGGGAAACAAGAGACCCAGTACTTC. It encodes CAISDTAGKQETQYF. J is TRBJ2-5 and V is TRBV10-3; TRBD2 matches 7 bases. Unmatched junction bases numbered 6, after V lost 3 bases and J lost 2 bases. Germline loops: CDR1 ENHRY, CDR2 SYGVKD. This CDR3 region has 15 residues.

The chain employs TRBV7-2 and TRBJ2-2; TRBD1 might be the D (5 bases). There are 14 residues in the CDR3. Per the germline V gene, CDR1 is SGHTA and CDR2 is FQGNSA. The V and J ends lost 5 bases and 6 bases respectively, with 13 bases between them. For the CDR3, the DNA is TGTGCCAGCAGCGCCGACAGCGTGGCCGGGGAGCTGTTTTTT. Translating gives CASSADSVAGELFF.

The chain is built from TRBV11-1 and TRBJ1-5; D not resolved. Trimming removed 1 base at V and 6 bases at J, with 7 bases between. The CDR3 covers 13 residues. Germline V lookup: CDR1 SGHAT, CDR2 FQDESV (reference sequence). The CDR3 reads CASSLDVAQPQHF. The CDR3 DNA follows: TGTGCCAGCAGCTTAGATGTAGCTCAGCCCCAGCATTTT. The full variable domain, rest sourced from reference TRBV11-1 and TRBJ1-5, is EAEVAQSPRYKITEKSQAVAFWCDPISGHATLYWYRQILGQGPELLVQFQDESVVDDSQLPKDRFSAERLKGVDSTLKIQPAELGDSAMYLCASSLDVAQPQHFGDGTRLSIL.

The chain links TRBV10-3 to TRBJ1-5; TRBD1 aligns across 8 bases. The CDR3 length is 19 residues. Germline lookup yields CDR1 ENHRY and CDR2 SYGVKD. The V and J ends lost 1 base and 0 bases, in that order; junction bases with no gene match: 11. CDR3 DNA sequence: TGTGCCATCAGTGAGTTGTGGACAGGGTCTTATTCTAGCAATCAGCCCCAGCATTTT. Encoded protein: CAISELWTGSYSSNQPQHF.

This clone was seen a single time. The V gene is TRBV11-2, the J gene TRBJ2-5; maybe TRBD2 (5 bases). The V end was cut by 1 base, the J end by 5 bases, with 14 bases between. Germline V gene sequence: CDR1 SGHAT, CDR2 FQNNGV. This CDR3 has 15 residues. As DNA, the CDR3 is TGTGCCAGCAGCTTAGGGGCCGGACCGGGGGAGACCCAGTACTTC. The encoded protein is CASSLGAGPGETQYF.

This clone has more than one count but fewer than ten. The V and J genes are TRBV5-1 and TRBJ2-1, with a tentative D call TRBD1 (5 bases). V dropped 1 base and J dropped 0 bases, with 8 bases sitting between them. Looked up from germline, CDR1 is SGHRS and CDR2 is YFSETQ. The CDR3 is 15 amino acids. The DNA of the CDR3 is TGCGCCAGCAGCTTGAGGGGTAGCTCCTACAATGAGCAGTTCTTC. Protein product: CASSLRGSSYNEQFF.

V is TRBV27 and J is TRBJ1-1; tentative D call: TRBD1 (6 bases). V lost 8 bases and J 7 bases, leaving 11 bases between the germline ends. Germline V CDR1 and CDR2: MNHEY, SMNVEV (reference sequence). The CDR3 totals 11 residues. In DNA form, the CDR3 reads TGTGCCAGCTTTAGAGGGGGTGAAGCTTTCTTT. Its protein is CASFRGGEAFF.

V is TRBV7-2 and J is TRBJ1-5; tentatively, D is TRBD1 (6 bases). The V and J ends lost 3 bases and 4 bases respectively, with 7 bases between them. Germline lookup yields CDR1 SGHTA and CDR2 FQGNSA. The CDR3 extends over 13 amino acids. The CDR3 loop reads CASSLQGNQPQHF. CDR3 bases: TGTGCCAGCAGCTTGCAGGGGAATCAGCCCCAGCATTTT.

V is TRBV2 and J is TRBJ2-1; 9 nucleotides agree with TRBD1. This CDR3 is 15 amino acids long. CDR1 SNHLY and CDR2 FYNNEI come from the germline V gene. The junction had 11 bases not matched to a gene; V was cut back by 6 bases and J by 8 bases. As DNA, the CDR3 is TGTGCCAGCAGAACCGGGACAGGGAGGGGCCATGAGCAGTTCTTC. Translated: CASRTGTGRGHEQFF.

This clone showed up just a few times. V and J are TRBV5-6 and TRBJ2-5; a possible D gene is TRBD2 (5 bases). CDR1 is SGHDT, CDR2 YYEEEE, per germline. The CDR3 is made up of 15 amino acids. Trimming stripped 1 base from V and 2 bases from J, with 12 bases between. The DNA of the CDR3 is TGTGCCAGCAGCTTGTTCGGGGAAGGGCAAGAGACCCAGTACTTC. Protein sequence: CASSLFGEGQETQYF.

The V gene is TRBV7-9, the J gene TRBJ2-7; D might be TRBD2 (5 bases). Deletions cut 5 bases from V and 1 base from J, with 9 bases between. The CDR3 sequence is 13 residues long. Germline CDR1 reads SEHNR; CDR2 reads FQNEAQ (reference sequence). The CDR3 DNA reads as TGTGCCAGCAGCACGGACTTGTCCTACGAGCAGTACTTC. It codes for CASSTDLSYEQYF.

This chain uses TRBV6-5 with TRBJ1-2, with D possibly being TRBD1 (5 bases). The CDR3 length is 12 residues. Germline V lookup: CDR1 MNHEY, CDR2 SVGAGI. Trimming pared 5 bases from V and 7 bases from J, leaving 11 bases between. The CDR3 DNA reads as TGTGCCAGCAGTGACTGGGGCAGTGGCTACACCTTC. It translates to CASSDWGSGYTF.

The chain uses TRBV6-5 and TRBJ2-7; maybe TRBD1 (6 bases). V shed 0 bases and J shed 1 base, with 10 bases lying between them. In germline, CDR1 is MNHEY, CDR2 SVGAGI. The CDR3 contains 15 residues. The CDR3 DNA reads TGTGCCAGCAGTTACTCCCCGGGACAATCCTACGAGCAGTACTTC. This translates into CASSYSPGQSYEQYF.

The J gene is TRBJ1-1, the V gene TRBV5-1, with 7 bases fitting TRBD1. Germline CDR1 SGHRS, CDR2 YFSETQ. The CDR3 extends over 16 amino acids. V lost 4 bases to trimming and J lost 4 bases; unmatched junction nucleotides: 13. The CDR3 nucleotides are TGCGCCAGCAGCCATTTCGACAGGGCTGGTGGCACTGAAGCTTTCTTT. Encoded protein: CASSHFDRAGGTEAFF. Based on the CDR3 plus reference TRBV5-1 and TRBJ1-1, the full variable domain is KAGVTQTPRYLIKTRGQQVTLSCSPISGHRSVSWYQQTPGQGLQFLFEYFSETQRNKGNFPGRFSGRQFSNSRSEMNVSTLELGDSALYLCASSHFDRAGGTEAFFGQGTRLTVV.

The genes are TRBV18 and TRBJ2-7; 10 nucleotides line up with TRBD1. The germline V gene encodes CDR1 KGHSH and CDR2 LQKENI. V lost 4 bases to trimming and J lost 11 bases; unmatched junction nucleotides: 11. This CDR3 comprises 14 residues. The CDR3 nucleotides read TGTGCCAGCTCACTAGAGGGACAGGGGTTTGTGAAGTACTTC. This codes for CASSLEGQGFVKYF. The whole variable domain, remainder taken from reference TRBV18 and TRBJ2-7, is NAGVMQNPRHLVRRRGQEARLRCSPMKGHSHVYWYRQLPEEGLKFMVYLQKENIIDESGMPKERFSAEFPKEGPSILRIQQVVRGDSAAYFCASSLEGQGFVKYFGPGTRLTVT.

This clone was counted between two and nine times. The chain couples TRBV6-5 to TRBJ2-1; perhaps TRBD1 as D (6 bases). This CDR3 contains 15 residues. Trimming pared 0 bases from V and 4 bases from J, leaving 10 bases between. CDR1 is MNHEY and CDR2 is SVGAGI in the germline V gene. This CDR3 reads CASSYSWQGYNEQFF. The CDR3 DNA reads TGTGCCAGCAGTTACTCTTGGCAGGGGTACAATGAGCAGTTCTTC.

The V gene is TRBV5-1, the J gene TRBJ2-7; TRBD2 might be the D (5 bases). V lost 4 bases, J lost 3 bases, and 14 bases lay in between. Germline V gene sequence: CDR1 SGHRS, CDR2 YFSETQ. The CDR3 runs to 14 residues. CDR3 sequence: CASSISDGDYEQYF. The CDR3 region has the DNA TGCGCCAGCAGCATCTCGGACGGGGACTACGAGCAGTACTTC.

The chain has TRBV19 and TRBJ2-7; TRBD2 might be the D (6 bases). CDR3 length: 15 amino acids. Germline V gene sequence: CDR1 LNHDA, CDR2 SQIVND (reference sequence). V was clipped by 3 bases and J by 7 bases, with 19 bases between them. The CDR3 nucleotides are TGTGCCAGTAGTATTGATGGTAAGGGAGGAATTGAGCAGTACTTC. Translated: CASSIDGKGGIEQYF.

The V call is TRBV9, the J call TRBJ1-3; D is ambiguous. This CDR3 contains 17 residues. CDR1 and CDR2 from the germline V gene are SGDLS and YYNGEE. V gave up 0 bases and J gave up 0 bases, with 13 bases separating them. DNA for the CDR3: TGTGCCAGCAGCGTAGGGGCGCGCTTCTTCTCTGGAAACACCATATATTTT. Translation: CASSVGARFFSGNTIYF.

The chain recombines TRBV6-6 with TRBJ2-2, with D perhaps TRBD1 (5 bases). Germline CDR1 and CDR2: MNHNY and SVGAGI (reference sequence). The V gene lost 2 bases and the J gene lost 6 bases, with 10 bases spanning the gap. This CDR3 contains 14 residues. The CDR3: CASSYTGVPGELFF. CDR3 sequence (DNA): TGTGCCAGCAGTTACACAGGAGTTCCCGGGGAGCTGTTTTTT.

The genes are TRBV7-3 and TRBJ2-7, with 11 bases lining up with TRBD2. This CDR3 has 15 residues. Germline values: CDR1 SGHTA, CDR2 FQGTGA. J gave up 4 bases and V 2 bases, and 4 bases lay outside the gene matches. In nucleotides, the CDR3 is TGTGCCAGCAGCTTAGTAGCGGGAGGGAGATACGAGCAGTACTTC. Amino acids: CASSLVAGGRYEQYF.